This TCR beta chain was retrieved from a study of T cell responses to AZD1222 COVID-19 vaccine. The length of the CDR3 is 14 residues. Trimming stripped 1 base from V and 6 bases from J, with 12 bases between. Germline assignment: CDR1 MNHEY and CDR2 SVGAGI. TCRdb's table, derived via immunoSEQ multiplex PCR, lists solely in-frame clones and lacks some. The sample has more than 120,000 clones, around 90% seen once. Of note for this clone: The antigen is not known.

General study results and limits: Compared with day 0, the breadth and depth of the Spike-specific TCR repertoire rose significantly after two doses of AZD1222.

Material: peripheral blood, obtained 28 days after the second AZD1222 dose. This chain uses TRBV6-5 with TRBJ1-2; D may be TRBD1 (5 bases). The TCR comes from an adult who received the AZD1222 COVID-19 vaccine. The DNA of the CDR3 is TGTGCCAGCAGTTACTATATGGGGCAGGATGGCTACACCTTC. Protein sequence: CASSYYMGQDGYTF.